This TCR beta chain derives from a study of blood T cell repertoires in COVID-19. Those enrolled, adults aged roughly 18 to 90 years, came from about two dozen US areas. Cohorts were assigned according to the clinical history that participants reported. Exposed volunteers were people who met a COVID-19 case within 2 weeks before study entry. Here immunoSEQ multiplex PCR was the method, and the copy in TCRdb shows in-frame clones only, minus some. The table shows roughly 230,000 clones, with roughly 85% occurring only once. The CDR3 extends over 12 amino acids. The V end was cut by 4 bases, the J end by 7 bases, with 10 bases between. Per the germline V gene, CDR1 is ENHRY and CDR2 is SYGVKD.

The receptor comes from a woman aged 45-59 years who had been exposed to COVID-19. Input material: PBMCs or T cells enriched from blood (not recorded which). The chain carries TRBV10-3 and TRBJ1-2, with no clear D. CDR3 in amino acids: CAISGGPGGYTF. The CDR3 DNA reads as TGTGCCATCAGTGGAGGCCCGGGTGGCTACACCTTC.